The rows below give T cell receptor beta chains drawn from one sample of a study of T cell responses to AZD1222 COVID-19 vaccine. The table came from immunoSEQ multiplex PCR; TCRdb's copy has only in-frame clones and leaves some out. This repertoire shows some 100,000 clones, around 87% found once; its top ten account for about 3.3%. Sequenced material: peripheral blood, taken on day 0 of AZD1222 vaccination. The source of these receptors is an adult in good health. CDR3s include the opening cysteine and the closing phenylalanine or tryptophan. A D gene is named only where the DNA matches it firmly. Size tells how often a clone was seen (once, few, many) or the class of an expanded clone, and some rows leave it out.

abundance: few
d_gene: .
v_gene: TRBV4-1
j_gene: TRBJ2-7
CDR3nt: TGCGCCAGCAGCCAAGGGGGGTACTCCTACGAGCAGTACTTC
CDR3aa: CASSQGGYSYEQYF

abundance: .
d_gene: TRBD1
v_gene: TRBV24-1
j_gene: TRBJ2-7
CDR3nt: TGTGCCACCAGACAGGGGGCCCTCGAGCAGTACTTC
CDR3aa: CATRQGALEQYF

abundance: few
d_gene: .
v_gene: TRBV6-6
j_gene: TRBJ1-1
CDR3nt: TGTGCCAGCAGTCGAGACAGTGTGAACACTGAAGCTTTCTTT
CDR3aa: CASSRDSVNTEAFF

abundance: .
d_gene: .
v_gene: TRBV6-6
j_gene: TRBJ1-1
CDR3nt: TGTGCCAGCAGAGAGAGAGGGAGCACTGAAGCTTTCTTT
CDR3aa: CASRERGSTEAFF

abundance: .
d_gene: .
v_gene: TRBV12-3/TRBV12-4
j_gene: TRBJ1-2
CDR3nt: TGTGCCAGCAGTCCCGGAAAAGTGGGGGGCTACACCTTC
CDR3aa: CASSPGKVGGYTF

abundance: .
d_gene: .
v_gene: TRBV18
j_gene: TRBJ2-7
CDR3nt: TGTGCCAGCTCCGGAGGTCGGACATCACTCTACGAGCAGTACTTC
CDR3aa: CASSGGRTSLYEQYF

abundance: .
d_gene: TRBD1
v_gene: TRBV7-6
j_gene: TRBJ1-2
CDR3nt: TGTGCCAGCAGCTTGACAGGGAGCTATGGCTACACCTTC
CDR3aa: CASSLTGSYGYTF

abundance: .
d_gene: .
v_gene: TRBV6-5
j_gene: TRBJ2-7
CDR3nt: TGTGCCAGCAGAACTACGACGTCGACAGGAGATGAGCAGTACTTC
CDR3aa: CASRTTTSTGDEQYF

abundance: .
d_gene: TRBD1
v_gene: TRBV19
j_gene: TRBJ1-3
CDR3nt: TGTGCCAGTAGTTCGATGGGCGGGACAGGGCAGAGAAACACCATATATTTT
CDR3aa: CASSSMGGTGQRNTIYF

abundance: .
d_gene: .
v_gene: TRBV4-1
j_gene: TRBJ1-2
CDR3nt: TGCGCCAGCAGCCAGAGTATGTTGAACTATGGCTACACCTTC
CDR3aa: CASSQSMLNYGYTF

abundance: .
d_gene: .
v_gene: TRBV12-3/TRBV12-4
j_gene: TRBJ1-1
CDR3nt: TGTGCCAGCAGTCCAACAGGGAACACTGAAGCTTTCTTT
CDR3aa: CASSPTGNTEAFF

abundance: .
d_gene: .
v_gene: TRBV24-1
j_gene: TRBJ2-2
CDR3nt: TGTGCCACCGGCGGGCCAAACACCGGGGAGCTGTTTTTT
CDR3aa: CATGGPNTGELFF

abundance: .
d_gene: .
v_gene: TRBV19
j_gene: TRBJ1-4
CDR3nt: TGTGCCAGCCAGACAGTCACAGCAACTAATGAAAAACTGTTTTTT
CDR3aa: CASQTVTATNEKLFF

abundance: .
d_gene: .
v_gene: TRBV18
j_gene: TRBJ1-3
CDR3nt: TGTGCCAGCTCACCTTGGGGGATTGAAAACACCATATATTTT
CDR3aa: CASSPWGIENTIYF

abundance: .
d_gene: .
v_gene: TRBV9
j_gene: TRBJ1-3
CDR3nt: TGTGCCAGCAGCGGCACAGGATTCTCTGGAAACACCATATATTTT
CDR3aa: CASSGTGFSGNTIYF

abundance: .
d_gene: .
v_gene: TRBV19
j_gene: TRBJ2-3
CDR3nt: TGTGCCAGTAGTACCGCAACTAGCACAGATACGCAGTATTTT
CDR3aa: CASSTATSTDTQYF

abundance: .
d_gene: .
v_gene: TRBV24-1
j_gene: TRBJ2-1
CDR3nt: TGTGCCACCAGTGACCCTGACAGTTATAATGAGCAGTTCTTC
CDR3aa: CATSDPDSYNEQFF

abundance: .
d_gene: .
v_gene: TRBV29-1
j_gene: TRBJ2-5
CDR3nt: TGCAGCGTTTTGCACACCAGGGCGAAGGGGGAGACCCAGTACTTC
CDR3aa: CSVLHTRAKGETQYF

abundance: .
d_gene: .
v_gene: TRBV6-2/TRBV6-3
j_gene: TRBJ1-2
CDR3nt: TGTGCCAGCAGTGAGTACGGGACACCGGCCGATGGCTACACCTTC
CDR3aa: CASSEYGTPADGYTF

abundance: .
d_gene: .
v_gene: TRBV14
j_gene: TRBJ1-2
CDR3nt: TGTGCCAGCAGCCAAGATCCGGCAGGGGTTGGCTACACCTTC
CDR3aa: CASSQDPAGVGYTF